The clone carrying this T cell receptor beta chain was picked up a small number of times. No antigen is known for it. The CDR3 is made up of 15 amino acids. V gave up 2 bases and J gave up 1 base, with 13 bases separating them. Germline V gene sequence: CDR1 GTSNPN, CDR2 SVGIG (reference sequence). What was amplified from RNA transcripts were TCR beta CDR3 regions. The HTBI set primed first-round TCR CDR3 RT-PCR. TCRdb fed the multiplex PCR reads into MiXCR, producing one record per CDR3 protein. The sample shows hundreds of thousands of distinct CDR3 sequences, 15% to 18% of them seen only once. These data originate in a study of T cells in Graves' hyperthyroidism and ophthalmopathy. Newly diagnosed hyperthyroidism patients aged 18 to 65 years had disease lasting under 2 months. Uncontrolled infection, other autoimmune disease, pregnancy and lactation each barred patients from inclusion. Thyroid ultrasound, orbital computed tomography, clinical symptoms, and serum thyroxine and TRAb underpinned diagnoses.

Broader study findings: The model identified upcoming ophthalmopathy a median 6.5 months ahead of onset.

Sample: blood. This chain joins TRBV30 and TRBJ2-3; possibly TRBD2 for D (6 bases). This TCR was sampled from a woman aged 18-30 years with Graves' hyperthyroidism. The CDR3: CAWSLLALGTDTQYF. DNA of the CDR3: TGTGCCTGGAGTCTTCTAGCGTTGGGCACAGATACGCAGTATTTT.